These 19 T cell receptor beta chains share one sample of origin, sequenced in a study of CD8 T cells in Susac syndrome. Reverse transcription of roughly 0.5 to 1 ug RNA was performed with random hexamers. A single record per CDR3 protein comes from TCRdb applying MiXCR to the immunoSEQ multiplex PCR reads. The sample lists approximately 150,000 distinct CDR3 sequences, around 95% occurring once. The sequencing sample was made of CD4+ T cells from PBMCs. These receptors were obtained from a human donor with Susac syndrome.

The chain carries TRBV18 and TRBJ2-3; TRBD1 matches at 9 bases. CDR1 is KGHSH, CDR2 LQKENI, per germline. CDR3 length: 16 amino acids. V shed 0 bases, J shed 4 bases, and the junction held 5 bases outside the gene matches. This chain's CDR3 is CASSPPGTGQADTQYF. The CDR3 DNA follows: TGTGCCAGCTCACCACCGGGGACAGGGCAGGCAGATACGCAGTATTTT.

The rearrangement uses TRBV19 and TRBJ2-5, with 8 positions matching TRBD2. The J segment lost 7 bases and the V segment lost 9 bases, leaving 4 bases of the junction unmatched. This CDR3 comprises 11 residues. Germline V gives CDR1 LNHDA, CDR2 SQIVND (reference sequence). The CDR3 sequence: CASGGAGTQYF. CDR3 in DNA: TGTGCCAGCGGGGGGGCCGGGACCCAGTACTTC.

The chain recombines TRBV4-2 with TRBJ1-2, with D uncertain. V was pared by 1 base and J by 8 bases, with 17 bases between. The CDR3 extends over 15 amino acids. Germline values: CDR1 LGHNA, CDR2 YNFKEQ. The CDR3, as DNA: TGTGCCAGCAGCCAAGGCCGACAAATCTATGAGGGCTACACCTTC. Residues: CASSQGRQIYEGYTF.

The chain carries TRBV15 and TRBJ2-5, with D possibly matching TRBD2 (5 bases). Germline V gene lookup returns CDR1 LNHNV and CDR2 YYDKDF (reference sequence). CDR3 size: 16 residues. Trimming removed 1 base at V and 7 bases at J, with 19 bases between. This CDR3 is CATSRGGGAGGWTQYF. The CDR3 DNA sequence: TGTGCCACCAGCAGAGGTGGCGGAGCCGGAGGATGGACCCAGTACTTC.

The V call is TRBV20-1, the J call TRBJ1-1; unclear D gene. The CDR3 length is 11 residues. Trimming stripped 3 bases from V and 7 bases from J, with 9 bases between. The germline V gene encodes CDR1 DFQATT and CDR2 SNEGSKA (reference sequence). The CDR3 DNA reads as TGCAGTGCTAGTTGGTTGTTTGAAGCTTTCTTT. The encoded protein is CSASWLFEAFF.

CDR3 in DNA: TGTGCCAGCAGCTCAAGCGGTGTGCAGTTCTTC. Amino acids: CASSSSGVQFF. J is TRBJ2-1 and V is TRBV7-9, with D possibly TRBD2 on 5 matching bases. CDR1 and CDR2 from the germline V gene are SEHNR and FQNEAQ (reference sequence). Trimming stripped 4 bases from V and 12 bases from J, with 10 bases between. This CDR3 region has 11 residues. Full variable domain (outside the CDR3, taken from reference TRBV7-9 and TRBJ2-1): DTGVSQNPRHKITKRGQNVTFRCDPISEHNRLYWYRQTLGQGPEFLTYFQNEAQLEKSRLLSDRFSAERPKGSFSTLEIQRTEQGDSAMYLCASSSSGVQFFGPGTRLTVL.

The chain is built from TRBV4-1 and TRBJ2-3; D unresolved. The CDR3 is made up of 17 amino acids. Germline assignment: CDR1 MGHRA and CDR2 YSYEKL. The V and J ends lost 0 bases and 1 base respectively, with 14 bases between them. The CDR3 loop reads CASSQEFRVTRTDTQYF. CDR3 in DNA: TGCGCCAGCAGCCAAGAGTTTCGGGTAACGCGCACAGATACGCAGTATTTT.

This chain connects TRBV4-1 to TRBJ1-6; D uncertain. CDR1 MGHRA and CDR2 YSYEKL come from the germline V gene. CDR3 length equals 15 residues. V was clipped by 1 base and J by 10 bases, with 14 bases between them. CDR3 sequence (DNA): TGCGCCAGCAGCCAAGCCCGGGCCGGGGAATCACCCCTCCACTTT. Encoded protein: CASSQARAGESPLHF.

CDR3 loop: CASSSTTGGTTGELFF. The DNA for the CDR3 is TGTGCCAGTAGTTCCACGACAGGGGGGACCACCGGGGAGCTGTTTTTT. The V gene is TRBV19, the J gene TRBJ2-2, with 9 nucleotides matching TRBD1. The germline V gene has CDR1 LNHDA and CDR2 SQIVND (reference sequence). The length of the CDR3 is 16 residues. The V segment lost 5 bases and the J segment 4 bases; nucleotides outside the gene matches: 8.

This chain uses TRBV20-1 with TRBJ2-2, with 8 bases lining up with TRBD1. Germline V gene sequence: CDR1 DFQATT, CDR2 SNEGSKA (reference sequence). The CDR3 totals 14 residues. J gave up 6 bases and V 3 bases, and 6 bases lay outside the gene matches. The CDR3 nucleotides read TGCAGTGCTAGGGAGGACAGGGAGGCCGGGGAGCTGTTTTTT. Protein: CSAREDREAGELFF.

This chain connects TRBV7-2 to TRBJ1-1; D not resolved. Looked up from germline, CDR1 is SGHTA and CDR2 is FQGNSA. There are 15 residues in the CDR3. The V gene lost 5 bases and the J gene lost 1 base, with 14 bases spanning the gap. CDR3 in amino acids: CASSPFERGNTEAFF. The CDR3, as DNA: TGTGCCAGCAGCCCGTTCGAACGGGGGAACACTGAAGCTTTCTTT.

This chain uses TRBV5-1 with TRBJ2-3; no reliable D call. V lost 0 bases, J lost 2 bases, and 7 bases lay in between. Looked up from germline, CDR1 is SGHRS and CDR2 is YFSETQ. The CDR3 loop spans 14 amino acids. CDR3 coding DNA: TGCGCCAGCAGCTTGGGAGGAATCACAGATACGCAGTATTTT. Amino acids: CASSLGGITDTQYF.

The rearrangement links TRBV2 to TRBJ2-6; 7 bases map to TRBD1. V shed 3 bases, J shed 1 base, and the junction held 0 bases outside the gene matches. This CDR3 region has 15 residues. The germline gives CDR1 SNHLY, CDR2 FYNNEI. The CDR3, as DNA: TGTGCCAGCAGTGAGGACAGGTCTGGGGCCAACGTCCTGACTTTC. It codes for CASSEDRSGANVLTF.

The chain is built from TRBV20-1 and TRBJ2-1; D call uncertain. Trimming removed 0 bases from V and 7 bases from J, with 7 bases in between. The CDR3 spans 12 residues. Germline values: CDR1 DFQATT, CDR2 SNEGSKA (reference sequence). The CDR3 reads CSARDGWNEQFF. In DNA, the CDR3 is TGCAGTGCTAGAGATGGTTGGAATGAGCAGTTCTTC.

This clonotype was found a few times. The gene calls are TRBV19 and TRBJ1-1, with D possibly matching TRBD1 (5 bases). Germline CDR1 and CDR2: LNHDA and SQIVND (reference sequence). The V end lost 6 bases, the J end lost 2 bases, and 10 bases lay between the germline ends. This CDR3 spans 13 amino acids. The CDR3 protein is CASSHGQNTEAFF. The CDR3 nucleotides read TGTGCCAGTAGCCACGGACAAAACACTGAAGCTTTCTTT. Full variable domain (remainder filled in from reference TRBV19 and TRBJ1-1): DGGITQSPKYLFRKEGQNVTLSCEQNLNHDAMYWYRQDPGQGLRLIYYSQIVNDFQKGDIAEGYSVSREKKESFPLTVTSAQKNPTAFYLCASSHGQNTEAFFGQGTRLTVV.

The rearrangement joins TRBV20-1 to TRBJ2-3; D not resolved. Germline values: CDR1 DFQATT, CDR2 SNEGSKA (reference sequence). The CDR3 loop spans 13 amino acids. V gave up 3 bases and J gave up 1 base, with 8 bases separating them. CDR3 DNA: TGCAGTGCTAGCGAACCCGGCACAGATACGCAGTATTTT. This translates into CSASEPGTDTQYF.

The V call is TRBV27, the J call TRBJ2-7; no reliable D call. Germline lookup yields CDR1 MNHEY and CDR2 SMNVEV (reference sequence). Between the trimmed V and J ends, which lost 8 bases and 12 bases, there was a span of 8 bases. The CDR3 spans 8 residues. In DNA form, the CDR3 reads TGTGCCAGCCCTCGTACGTACTTC. This sequence encodes CASPRTYF.

This sequence joins TRBV5-4 and TRBJ2-7; D perhaps matches TRBD1 (5 bases). CDR3 size: 13 residues. Trimming left V 0 bases short and J 5 bases short, with 9 bases between. Germline V lookup: CDR1 SGHNT, CDR2 YYREEE (reference sequence). This CDR3 reads CASSLEGSHEQYF. CDR3 bases: TGTGCCAGCAGCTTGGAGGGGTCCCACGAGCAGTACTTC.

This chain uses TRBV10-2 with TRBJ1-2; 11 nucleotides line up with TRBD1. The CDR3 has 14 amino acids. The J segment lost 4 bases and the V segment lost 6 bases, leaving 4 bases of the junction unmatched. Germline V lookup: CDR1 WSHSY, CDR2 SAAADI. The CDR3: CASSAGTGGYGYTF. The DNA of the CDR3 is TGCGCCAGCAGCGCCGGGACAGGGGGCTATGGCTACACCTTC.